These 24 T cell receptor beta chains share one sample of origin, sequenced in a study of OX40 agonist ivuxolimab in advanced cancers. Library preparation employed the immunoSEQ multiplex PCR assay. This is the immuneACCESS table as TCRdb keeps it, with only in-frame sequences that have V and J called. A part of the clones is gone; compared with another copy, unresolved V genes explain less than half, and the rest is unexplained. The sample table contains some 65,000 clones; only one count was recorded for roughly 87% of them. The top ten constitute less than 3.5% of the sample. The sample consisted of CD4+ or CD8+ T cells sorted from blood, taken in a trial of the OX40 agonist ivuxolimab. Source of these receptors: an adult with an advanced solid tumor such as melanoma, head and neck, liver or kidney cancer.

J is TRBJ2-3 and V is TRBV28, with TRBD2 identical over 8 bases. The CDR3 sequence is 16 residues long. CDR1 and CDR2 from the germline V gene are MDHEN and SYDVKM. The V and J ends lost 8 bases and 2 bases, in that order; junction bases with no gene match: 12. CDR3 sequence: CASAGSGVDLTDTQYF. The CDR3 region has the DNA TGTGCCAGCGCCGGTAGCGGGGTCGACCTCACAGATACGCAGTATTTT.

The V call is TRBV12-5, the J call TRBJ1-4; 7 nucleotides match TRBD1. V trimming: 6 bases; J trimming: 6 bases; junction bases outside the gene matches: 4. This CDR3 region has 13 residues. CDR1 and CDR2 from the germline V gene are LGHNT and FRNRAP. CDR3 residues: CASGRDRDEKLFF. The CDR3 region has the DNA TGTGCTAGTGGCCGGGACAGAGATGAAAAACTGTTTTTT.

CDR3: CASTGGQTTYYEQYF. The CDR3 nucleotides are TGTGCCAGCACAGGGGGACAGACAACCTACTACGAGCAGTACTTC. The chain has TRBV28 and TRBJ2-7, with 7 bases fitting TRBD1. The CDR3 totals 15 residues. Unmatched junction bases numbered 12, after V lost 7 bases and J lost 3 bases. Germline V gene lookup returns CDR1 MDHEN and CDR2 SYDVKM.

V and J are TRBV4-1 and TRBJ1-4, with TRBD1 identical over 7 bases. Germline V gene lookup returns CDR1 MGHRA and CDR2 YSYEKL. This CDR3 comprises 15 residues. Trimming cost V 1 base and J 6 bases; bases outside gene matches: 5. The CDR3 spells CASSQGDRDDEKLFF. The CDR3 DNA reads TGCGCCAGCAGCCAAGGAGACAGGGATGATGAAAAACTGTTTTTT.

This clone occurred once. As DNA, the CDR3 is TGTGCCAGCAGCGCAGGGTTCTCGTGGAATTCACCCCTCCACTTT. Translated, it gives CASSAGFSWNSPLHF. The V call is TRBV9, the J call TRBJ1-6, with TRBD1 as a possible D gene (5 bases). V lost 3 bases and J 7 bases, leaving 14 bases between the germline ends. The CDR3 is made up of 15 amino acids. CDR1 is SGDLS and CDR2 is YYNGEE in the germline V gene.

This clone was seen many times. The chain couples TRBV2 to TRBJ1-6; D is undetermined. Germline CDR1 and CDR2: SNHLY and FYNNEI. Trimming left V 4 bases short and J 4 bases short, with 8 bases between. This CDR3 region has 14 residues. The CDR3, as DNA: TGTGCCAGCAGTGTGGAAAGATATAATTCACCCCTCCACTTT. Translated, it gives CASSVERYNSPLHF.

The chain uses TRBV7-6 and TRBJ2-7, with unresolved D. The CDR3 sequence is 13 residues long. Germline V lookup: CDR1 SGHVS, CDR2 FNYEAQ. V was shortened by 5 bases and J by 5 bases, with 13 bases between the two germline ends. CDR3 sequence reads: CASSLGPLNEQYF. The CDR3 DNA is TGTGCCAGCAGCCTGGGCCCTCTCAACGAGCAGTACTTC.

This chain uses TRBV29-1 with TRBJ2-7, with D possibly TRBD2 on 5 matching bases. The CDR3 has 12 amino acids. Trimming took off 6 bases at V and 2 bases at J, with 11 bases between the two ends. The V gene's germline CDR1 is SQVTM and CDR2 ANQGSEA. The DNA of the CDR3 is TGCAGCGTCTCCGAGGGAACCTACGAGCAGTACTTC. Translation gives CSVSEGTYEQYF.

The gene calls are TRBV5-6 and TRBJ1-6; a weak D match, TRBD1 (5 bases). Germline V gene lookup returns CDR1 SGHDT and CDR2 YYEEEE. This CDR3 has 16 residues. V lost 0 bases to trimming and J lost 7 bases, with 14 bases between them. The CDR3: CASSLALGVGNSPLHF. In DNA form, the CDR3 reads TGTGCCAGCAGCTTGGCCTTAGGGGTGGGGAATTCACCCCTCCACTTT.

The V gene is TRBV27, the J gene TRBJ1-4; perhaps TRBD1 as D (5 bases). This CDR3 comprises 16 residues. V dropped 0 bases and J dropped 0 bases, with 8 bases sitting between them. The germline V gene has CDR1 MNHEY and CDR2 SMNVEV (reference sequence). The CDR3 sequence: CASSLSDTTTNEKLFF. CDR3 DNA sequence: TGTGCCAGCAGTTTATCGGACACCACAACTAATGAAAAACTGTTTTTT.

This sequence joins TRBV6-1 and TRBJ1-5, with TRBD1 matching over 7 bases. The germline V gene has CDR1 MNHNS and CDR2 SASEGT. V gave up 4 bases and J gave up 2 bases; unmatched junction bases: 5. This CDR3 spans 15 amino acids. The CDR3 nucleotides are TGTGCCAGCAGTGGCGGGGACAGTCGCAATCAGCCCCAGCATTTT. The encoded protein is CASSGGDSRNQPQHF.

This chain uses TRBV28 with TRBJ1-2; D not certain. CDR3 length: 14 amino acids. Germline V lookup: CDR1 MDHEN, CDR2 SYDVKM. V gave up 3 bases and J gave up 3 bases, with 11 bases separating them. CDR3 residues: CASSLMAGDYGYTF. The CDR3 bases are TGTGCCAGCAGTTTGATGGCCGGTGACTATGGCTACACCTTC.

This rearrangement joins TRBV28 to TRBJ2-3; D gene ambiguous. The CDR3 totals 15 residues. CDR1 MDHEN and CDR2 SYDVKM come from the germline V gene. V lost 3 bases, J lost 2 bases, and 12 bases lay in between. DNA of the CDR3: TGTGCCAGCAGTTTTCCGAGCGAACTCACAGATACGCAGTATTTT. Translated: CASSFPSELTDTQYF. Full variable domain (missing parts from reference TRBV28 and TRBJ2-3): DVKVTQSSRYLVKRTGEKVFLECVQDMDHENMFWYRQDPGLGLRLIYFSYDVKMKEKGDIPEGYSVSREKKERFSLILESASTNQTSMYLCASSFPSELTDTQYFGPGTRLTVL.

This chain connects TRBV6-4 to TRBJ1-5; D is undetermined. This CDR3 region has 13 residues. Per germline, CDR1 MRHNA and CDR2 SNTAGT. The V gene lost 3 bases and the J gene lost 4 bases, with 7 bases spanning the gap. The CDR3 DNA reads TGTGCCAGCAGTGAATCGTGGAATCAGCCCCAGCATTTT. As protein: CASSESWNQPQHF.

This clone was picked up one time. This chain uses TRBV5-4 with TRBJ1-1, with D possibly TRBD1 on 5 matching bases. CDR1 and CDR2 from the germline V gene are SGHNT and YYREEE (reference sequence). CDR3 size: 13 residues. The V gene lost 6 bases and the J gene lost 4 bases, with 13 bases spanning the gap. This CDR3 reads CASTPGGGTEAFF. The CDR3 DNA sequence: TGTGCCAGCACCCCCGGGGGGGGCACTGAAGCTTTCTTT.

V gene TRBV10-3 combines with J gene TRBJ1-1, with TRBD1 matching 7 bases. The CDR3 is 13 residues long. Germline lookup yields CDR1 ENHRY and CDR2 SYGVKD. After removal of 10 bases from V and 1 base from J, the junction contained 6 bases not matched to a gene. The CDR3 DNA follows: TGTGCCACCCTGGGGACAGAGAACACTGAAGCTTTCTTT. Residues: CATLGTENTEAFF.

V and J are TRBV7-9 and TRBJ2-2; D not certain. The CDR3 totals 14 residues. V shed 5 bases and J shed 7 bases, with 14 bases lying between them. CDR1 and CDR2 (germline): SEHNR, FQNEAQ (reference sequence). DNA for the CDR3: TGTGCCAGCAGCAACAGCTGGACGGGCGGGGAGCTGTTTTTT. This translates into CASSNSWTGGELFF.

CDR3 DNA sequence: TGTGCCTTCCTTTTGCCCCCCCCTCAGCCCCAGCATTTT. This encodes CAFLLPPPQPQHF. This rearrangement joins TRBV21-1 to TRBJ1-5. TRBV21-1 is reported as a pseudogene. CDR3 length equals 13 residues.

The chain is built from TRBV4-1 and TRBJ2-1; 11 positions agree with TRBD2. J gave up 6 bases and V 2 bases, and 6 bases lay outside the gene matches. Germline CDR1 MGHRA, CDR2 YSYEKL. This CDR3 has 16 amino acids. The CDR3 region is CASSQSLAGGANEQFF. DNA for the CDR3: TGCGCCAGCAGCCAAAGCCTAGCGGGAGGAGCCAATGAGCAGTTCTTC.

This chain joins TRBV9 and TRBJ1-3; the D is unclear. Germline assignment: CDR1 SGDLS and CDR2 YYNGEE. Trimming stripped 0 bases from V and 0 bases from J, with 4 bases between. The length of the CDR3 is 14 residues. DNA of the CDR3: TGTGCCAGCAGCGTAGAAGACTCTGGAAACACCATATATTTT. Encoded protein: CASSVEDSGNTIYF. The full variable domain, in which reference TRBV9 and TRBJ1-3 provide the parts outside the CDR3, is DSGVTQTPKHLITATGQRVTLRCSPRSGDLSVYWYQQSLDQGLQFLIQYYNGEERAKGNILERFSAQQFPDLHSELNLSSLELGDSALYFCASSVEDSGNTIYFGEGSWLTVV.

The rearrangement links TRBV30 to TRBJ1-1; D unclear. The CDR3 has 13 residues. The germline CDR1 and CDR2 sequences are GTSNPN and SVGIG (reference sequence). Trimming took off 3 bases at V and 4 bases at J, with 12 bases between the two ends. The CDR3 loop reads CAWSWGASTEAFF. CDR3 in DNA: TGTGCCTGGAGCTGGGGAGCGAGCACTGAAGCTTTCTTT.

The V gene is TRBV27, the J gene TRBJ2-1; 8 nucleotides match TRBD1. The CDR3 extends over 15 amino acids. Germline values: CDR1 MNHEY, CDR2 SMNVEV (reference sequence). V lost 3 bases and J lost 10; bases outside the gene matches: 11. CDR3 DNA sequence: TGTGCCAGCAGTTTTGGGACAGGTAACGGAGGGGAGCAGTTCTTC. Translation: CASSFGTGNGGEQFF.

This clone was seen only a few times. For the CDR3, the DNA is TGTGCCAGCAGCGTAGACCCGGGGGCAGAGACCCAGTACTTC. Translated: CASSVDPGAETQYF. The gene calls are TRBV9 and TRBJ2-5; either TRBD1 or TRBD2 may fit D (6 bases each). CDR1 is SGDLS, CDR2 YYNGEE, per germline. V was pared by 0 bases and J by 4 bases, with 10 bases between. The CDR3 is 14 amino acids. Supplemented by reference TRBV9 and TRBJ2-5, the full variable domain reads DSGVTQTPKHLITATGQRVTLRCSPRSGDLSVYWYQQSLDQGLQFLIQYYNGEERAKGNILERFSAQQFPDLHSELNLSSLELGDSALYFCASSVDPGAETQYFGPGTRLLVL.

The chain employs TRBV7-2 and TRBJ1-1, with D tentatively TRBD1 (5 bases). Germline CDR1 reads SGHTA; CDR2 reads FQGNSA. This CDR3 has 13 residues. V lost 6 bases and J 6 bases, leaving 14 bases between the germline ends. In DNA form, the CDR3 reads TGTGCCAGCAGTTTTATATGGGGCGCTGAAGCTTTCTTT. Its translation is CASSFIWGAEAFF.